The 20 T cell receptor beta chains listed next were all sequenced from one sample in a study of CD8 T cells in ankylosing spondylitis. Each CDR3 protein is one row after TCRdb ran MiXCR on the 5' RACE reads. The repertoire holds 200,000 to 250,000 distinct CDR3 sequences, with 8% to 9% as singletons. Sequencing used blood, either unsorted or a sorted T cell fraction (not recorded which). The source is a female donor with ankylosing spondylitis or in good health (not recorded which).

This clonotype was picked up many times. The chain combines TRBV29-1 with TRBJ1-1, with D unresolved. V dropped 6 bases and J dropped 4 bases, with 15 bases sitting between them. The V gene's germline CDR1 is SQVTM and CDR2 ANQGSEA. There are 13 residues in the CDR3. This CDR3 is CSVGSPVSTEAFF. Here the CDR3 DNA reads TGCAGCGTCGGATCCCCCGTGTCCACTGAAGCTTTCTTT.

This clonotype was counted between two and nine times. The chain carries TRBV6-6 and TRBJ2-7; D unclear. The CDR3 is 13 amino acids. Trimming took 2 bases from V and 3 from J, leaving 8 bases between them. Germline V gene lookup returns CDR1 MNHNY and CDR2 SVGAGI (reference sequence). CDR3 loop: CASSYLSFYEQYF. In DNA form, the CDR3 reads TGTGCCAGCAGTTACCTAAGTTTCTACGAGCAGTACTTC.

This clonotype came up many times. The chain links TRBV7-6 to TRBJ2-7; 9 positions agree with TRBD2. Germline CDR1 reads SGHVS; CDR2 reads FNYEAQ. The CDR3 extends over 15 amino acids. The ends lost 5 bases at V and 7 bases at J; junction bases unmatched: 12. CDR3 amino acids: CASSVSGGVSVEQYF. In DNA, the CDR3 is TGTGCCAGCAGCGTTAGCGGGGGCGTCTCCGTGGAGCAGTACTTC.

This clonotype was seen many times. The V and J genes are TRBV20-1 and TRBJ1-1; TRBD1 is a possible D gene (5 bases). Germline V CDR1 and CDR2: DFQATT, SNEGSKA (reference sequence). This CDR3 has 17 residues. V was pared by 3 bases and J by 0 bases, with 20 bases between. CDR3 DNA: TGCAGTGCTAGTCGTTTTAGACAGCGGAGGGTGAACACTGAAGCTTTCTTT. Translation: CSASRFRQRRVNTEAFF.

Remarks on this clonotype: A read error may be the cause here, since a much bigger clone is one base away. The CDR3 region has the DNA TGTGGCAGCAGTTACTCAGGGAGGCCCCAAGAGACCCAGTACTTC. Residues: CGSSYSGRPQETQYF. The chain recombines TRBV6-5 with TRBJ2-5, with D perhaps matching TRBD2 (6 bases). The CDR3 length is 15 residues. The germline gives CDR1 MNHEY, CDR2 SVGAGI.

This clonotype was detected many times. The V gene is TRBV27, the J gene TRBJ1-6, with D hard to call. The CDR3 totals 13 residues. V was shortened by 8 bases and J by 7 bases, with 12 bases between the two germline ends. Germline values: CDR1 MNHEY, CDR2 SMNVEV (reference sequence). CDR3 sequence (DNA): TGTGCCAGCCGGAGGGCCATAAATTCACCCCTCCACTTT. Its translation: CASRRAINSPLHF.

The sample holds many counts of this clonotype. V and J are TRBV29-1 and TRBJ2-1; 7 positions agree with TRBD2. V shed 3 bases, J shed 0 bases, and the junction held 5 bases outside the gene matches. Germline V gives CDR1 SQVTM, CDR2 ANQGSEA. The CDR3 consists of 15 residues. The CDR3 sequence: CSVEGREPSYNEQFF. Written as DNA, the CDR3 is TGCAGCGTTGAGGGGCGGGAGCCCTCCTACAATGAGCAGTTCTTC.

The chain combines TRBV7-9 with TRBJ1-2, with D unresolved. Germline V gene sequence: CDR1 SEHNR, CDR2 FQNEAQ (reference sequence). V gave up 5 bases and J gave up 6 bases, with 10 bases separating them. There are 12 residues in the CDR3. Here the CDR3 reads CASSPAMHGYTF. The CDR3 bases are TGTGCCAGCAGCCCCGCGATGCATGGCTACACCTTC.

This clonotype occurred many times. The V and J genes are TRBV18 and TRBJ1-1; maybe TRBD1 (5 bases). CDR1 is KGHSH and CDR2 is LQKENI in the germline V gene. Deletions cut 5 bases from V and 1 base from J, with 11 bases between. This CDR3 comprises 14 residues. The CDR3, as DNA: TGTGCCAGCTCAAAAAGCAGGGCGAACACTGAAGCTTTCTTT. Protein: CASSKSRANTEAFF.

This clonotype was recorded at least ten times. This chain uses TRBV12-3 or TRBV12-4 with TRBJ2-1; D is possibly TRBD1 (6 bases). The V gene lost 1 base and the J gene lost 9 bases, with 10 bases spanning the gap. CDR3 length equals 13 residues. The CDR3 DNA reads as TGTGCCAGCAGTTTAGGGGGGCCTGGTGAGCAGTTCTTC. Residues: CASSLGGPGEQFF.

Details on this clonotype: This sequence may be a read error, since a much larger clone differs from it by one base. The chain employs TRBV7-2 and TRBJ2-3; possible D gene TRBD1, 6 bases. Germline CDR1 is SGHTA and CDR2 is FQGNSA. This CDR3 is built from 14 residues. CDR3 DNA: TGTGTCAGCGGCATCCGGGACAACACAGATACGCAGTATTTT. It yields the protein CVSGIRDNTDTQYF.

This clonotype was observed at least ten times. This chain connects TRBV7-2 to TRBJ1-1; the D is unclear. The CDR3 has 14 residues. Trimming stripped 2 bases from V and 0 bases from J, with 7 bases between. Per germline, CDR1 SGHTA and CDR2 FQGNSA. The CDR3 DNA follows: TGTGCCAGCAGCTTAAAGGCTGTGAACACTGAAGCTTTCTTT. Protein product: CASSLKAVNTEAFF. Full variable domain (outside the CDR3, taken from reference TRBV7-2 and TRBJ1-1): GAGVSQSPSNKVTEKGKDVELRCDPISGHTALYWYRQSLGQGLEFLIYFQGNSAPDKSGLPSDRFSAERTGGSVSTLTIQRTQQEDSAVYLCASSLKAVNTEAFFGQGTRLTVV.

This chain joins TRBV12-3 or TRBV12-4 and TRBJ2-7; D may be TRBD2 (6 bases). The germline V and J ends were trimmed by 6 bases and 4 bases, with 22 bases remaining between them. The CDR3 has 16 amino acids. The chain's CDR3 is CASRPPGASASYEQYF. CDR3 in DNA: TGTGCCAGCAGACCTCCCGGTGCTAGCGCATCGTACGAGCAGTACTTC.

V gene TRBV19 combines with J gene TRBJ2-3; a possible D gene is TRBD1 (5 bases). The CDR3 sequence is 14 residues long. Germline V lookup: CDR1 LNHDA, CDR2 SQIVND (reference sequence). Trimming took off 3 bases at V and 2 bases at J, with 9 bases between the two ends. CDR3: CASSIPGYTDTQYF. CDR3 nucleotide sequence: TGTGCCAGTAGTATCCCAGGGTACACAGATACGCAGTATTTT. The variable domain in full, with the rest retrieved from reference TRBV19 and TRBJ2-3, is DGGITQSPKYLFRKEGQNVTLSCEQNLNHDAMYWYRQDPGQGLRLIYYSQIVNDFQKGDIAEGYSVSREKKESFPLTVTSAQKNPTAFYLCASSIPGYTDTQYFGPGTRLTVL.

This clonotype was seen repeatedly, ten times or more. The chain carries TRBV9 and TRBJ2-3; 13 positions agree with TRBD2. Germline CDR1 is SGDLS and CDR2 is YYNGEE. CDR3 size: 16 residues. V was clipped by 0 bases and J by 5 bases; unmatched bases: 3. CDR3 protein: CASSVGTSGRRDTQYF. DNA for the CDR3: TGTGCCAGCAGCGTAGGGACTAGCGGGAGACGAGATACGCAGTATTTT. Complete variable domain (other parts from reference TRBV9 and TRBJ2-3): DSGVTQTPKHLITATGQRVTLRCSPRSGDLSVYWYQQSLDQGLQFLIQYYNGEERAKGNILERFSAQQFPDLHSELNLSSLELGDSALYFCASSVGTSGRRDTQYFGPGTRLTVL.

The table lists this clonotype with many counts. The chain joins TRBV10-3 to TRBJ2-3, with a weak D call TRBD1 (5 bases). The germline V and J ends were trimmed by 3 bases and 0 bases, with 16 bases remaining between them. This CDR3 has 17 amino acids. Germline loops: CDR1 ENHRY, CDR2 SYGVKD. This chain's CDR3 is CAISEGARTVSTDTQYF. The CDR3, as DNA: TGTGCCATCAGTGAAGGGGCAAGGACGGTTAGCACAGATACGCAGTATTTT.

Note on this clonotype: This may come from a read error, since a much larger clone is one base off. This chain uses TRBV3-1 with TRBJ2-1, with D hard to call. This CDR3 has 11 amino acids. Germline V gene sequence: CDR1 LGHDT, CDR2 YNNKEL (reference sequence). The CDR3 coding sequence is TGTGCCAGCAGCCAAGCGGATGAGCAGATCTTC. Protein product: CASSQADEQIF.

This clonotype was found many times. Compared with germline, one end of the junction differs, possibly owing to a read error. V and J are TRBV10-3 and TRBJ2-1, with 10 bases that match TRBD2. The V gene's germline CDR1 is ENHRY and CDR2 SYGVKD. The CDR3 length is 15 residues. The CDR3 protein is CAISDQNSPTSGASF. The CDR3 region has the DNA TGTGCCATCAGTGATCAAAACAGTCCAACTAGCGGGGCCTCATTC.

This clonotype has a count of ten or more. V usage is TRBV6-2 or TRBV6-3 and J usage is TRBJ2-1; TRBD2 matches at 8 bases. The junction had 10 bases not matched to a gene; V was cut back by 0 bases and J by 0 bases. The length of the CDR3 is 19 residues. CDR1 is MNHEY, CDR2 SVGEGT, per germline. This chain's CDR3 is CASSYSTTSESSSYNEQFF. The DNA for the CDR3 is TGTGCCAGCAGTTACTCGACGACTAGCGAGTCGAGCTCCTACAATGAGCAGTTCTTC.

At least ten counts were recorded for this clonotype. The V call is TRBV30, the J call TRBJ1-1; TRBD1 might be the D (5 bases). Trimming took off 1 base at V and 8 bases at J, with 8 bases between the two ends. Germline V lookup: CDR1 GTSNPN, CDR2 SVGIG (reference sequence). The CDR3 consists of 11 residues. The CDR3 region is CAWSDRQEAFF. DNA for the CDR3: TGTGCCTGGAGTGACAGGCAGGAAGCTTTCTTT.